The clone carrying this T cell receptor (beta chain) was observed a handful of times. Its target is not known. TCRdb reprocessed the 5' RACE reads with MiXCR, giving one entry per CDR3 protein. The top ten hold under 2% of the sample, which has around 670,000 distinct CDR3 sequences, roughly 6% seen once. CDR3 size: 15 residues. Germline lookup yields CDR1 MNHEY and CDR2 SMNVEV (reference sequence). V was pared by 2 bases and J by 5 bases, with 12 bases between. This sample was included in a study of identical twins. Study-wide points: Zero-insertion analyses were open to partial confounding by invariant MAIT and iNKT cells.

Healthy Caucasians were all of the donors. Input material: naive T cells sorted from blood. This TCR was recovered from a man younger than 35 in good health. The V and J genes are TRBV27 and TRBJ2-2; D might be TRBD1 or TRBD2, each matching 5 bases. CDR3 amino acids: CASSLRDPGTGELFF. CDR3 bases: TGTGCCAGCAGTTTAAGGGACCCTGGGACCGGGGAGCTGTTTTTT.